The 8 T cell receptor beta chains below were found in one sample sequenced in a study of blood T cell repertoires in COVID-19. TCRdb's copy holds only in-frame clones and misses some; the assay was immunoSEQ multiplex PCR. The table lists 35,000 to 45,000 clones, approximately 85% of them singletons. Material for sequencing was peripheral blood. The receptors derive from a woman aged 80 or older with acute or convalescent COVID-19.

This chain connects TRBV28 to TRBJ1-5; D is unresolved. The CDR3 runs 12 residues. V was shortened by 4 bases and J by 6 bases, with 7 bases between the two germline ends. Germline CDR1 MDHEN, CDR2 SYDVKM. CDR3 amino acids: CASSYPRQPQHF. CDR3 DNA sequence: TGTGCCAGCAGTTATCCCCGTCAGCCCCAGCATTTT. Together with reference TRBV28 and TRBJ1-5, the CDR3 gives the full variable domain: DVKVTQSSRYLVKRTGEKVFLECVQDMDHENMFWYRQDPGLGLRLIYFSYDVKMKEKGDIPEGYSVSREKKERFSLILESASTNQTSMYLCASSYPRQPQHFGDGTRLSIL.

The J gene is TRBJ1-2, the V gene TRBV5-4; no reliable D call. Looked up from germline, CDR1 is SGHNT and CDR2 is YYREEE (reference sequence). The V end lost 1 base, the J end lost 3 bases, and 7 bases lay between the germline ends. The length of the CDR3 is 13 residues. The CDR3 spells CASSLRLDYGYTF. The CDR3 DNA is TGTGCCAGCAGCTTGCGGCTAGACTATGGCTACACCTTC. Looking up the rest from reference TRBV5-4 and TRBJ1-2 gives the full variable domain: ETGVTQSPTHLIKTRGQQVTLRCSSQSGHNTVSWYQQALGQGPQFIFQYYREEENGRGNFPPRFSGLQFPNYSSELNVNALELDDSALYLCASSLRLDYGYTFGSGTRLTVV.

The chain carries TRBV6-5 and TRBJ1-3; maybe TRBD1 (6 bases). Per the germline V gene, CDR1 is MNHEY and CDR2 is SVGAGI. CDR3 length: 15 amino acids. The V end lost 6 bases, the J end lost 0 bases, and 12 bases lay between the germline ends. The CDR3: CASSLTGVSGNTIYF. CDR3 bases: TGTGCCAGCAGCCTGACAGGAGTCTCTGGAAACACCATATATTTT.

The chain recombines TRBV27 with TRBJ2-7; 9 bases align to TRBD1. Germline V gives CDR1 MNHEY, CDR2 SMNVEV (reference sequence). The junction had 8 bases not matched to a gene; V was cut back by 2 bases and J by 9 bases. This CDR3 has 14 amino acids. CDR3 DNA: TGTGCCAGCAGTTTAGGGACAGGGTTTGTTAGGCAGTACTTC. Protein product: CASSLGTGFVRQYF.

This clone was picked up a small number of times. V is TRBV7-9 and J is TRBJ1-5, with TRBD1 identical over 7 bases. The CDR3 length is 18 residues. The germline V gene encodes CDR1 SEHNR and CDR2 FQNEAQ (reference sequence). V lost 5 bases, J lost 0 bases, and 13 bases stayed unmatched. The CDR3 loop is CASSPGKGAQDSNQPQHF. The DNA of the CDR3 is TGTGCCAGCAGCCCCGGGAAGGGGGCCCAGGATAGCAATCAGCCCCAGCATTTT. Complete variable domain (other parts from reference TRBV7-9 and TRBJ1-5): DTGVSQNPRHKITKRGQNVTFRCDPISEHNRLYWYRQTLGQGPEFLTYFQNEAQLEKSRLLSDRFSAERPKGSFSTLEIQRTEQGDSAMYLCASSPGKGAQDSNQPQHFGDGTRLSIL.

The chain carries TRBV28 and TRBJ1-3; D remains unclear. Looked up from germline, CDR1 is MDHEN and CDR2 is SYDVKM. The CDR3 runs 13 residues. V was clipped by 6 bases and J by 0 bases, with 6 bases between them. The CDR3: CASSFSSGNTIYF. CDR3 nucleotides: TGTGCCAGCAGCTTTAGCTCTGGAAACACCATATATTTT.

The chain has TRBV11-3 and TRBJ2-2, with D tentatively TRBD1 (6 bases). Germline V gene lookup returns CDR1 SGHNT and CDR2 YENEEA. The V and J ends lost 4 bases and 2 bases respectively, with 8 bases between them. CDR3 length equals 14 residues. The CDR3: CASSSTGNTGELFF. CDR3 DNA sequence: TGTGCCAGCAGCTCGACAGGAAACACCGGGGAGCTGTTTTTT. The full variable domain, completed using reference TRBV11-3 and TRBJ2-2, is EAGVVQSPRYKIIEKKQPVAFWCNPISGHNTLYWYLQNLGQGPELLIRYENEEAVDDSQLPKDRFSAERLKGVDSTLKIQPAELGDSAVYLCASSSTGNTGELFFGEGSRLTVL.

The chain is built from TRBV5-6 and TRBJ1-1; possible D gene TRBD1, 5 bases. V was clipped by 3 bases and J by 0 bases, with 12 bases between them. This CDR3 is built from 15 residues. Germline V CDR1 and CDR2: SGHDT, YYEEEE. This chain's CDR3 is CASSYLKGLNTEAFF. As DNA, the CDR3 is TGTGCCAGCAGCTATCTTAAGGGGTTGAACACTGAAGCTTTCTTT.